This T cell receptor beta chain appears in the sequencing data of a study of post-analysis software for immune sequencing data (dated by TCRdb to 2013 to 2016). Context from the whole study: The recorded disease courses included relapsing-remitting, secondary progressive and progressive-relapsing multiple sclerosis, and some patients had no subtype annotation. Patient repertoires were compared against roughly 11 previously published healthy control repertoires from donors aged roughly 6 to 27 years. A subset of samples was prepared in parallel using single-end sample barcoding, then pooled and co-amplified after Illumina adapter ligation. The study at large found these results: The multiple sclerosis patient group was slightly younger than the control group. Four or five TRBV segments, including TRBV5-6, TRBV5-1 and TRBV20-1, were significantly more frequent in patients than controls. Compared with controls, multiple sclerosis patients had significantly lower normalized Chao1 diversity, a finding suggesting substantial peripheral T-cell clonal expansion. When samples were clustered directly using the F measure, samples prepared in the same batch co-clustered strongly, which prompted a batch-effect correction.

The CDR3 numbers 16 residues from cysteine through phenylalanine. The sequence is cut down to CDR3 DNA, 48 bases in frame from base 1. V is shortened by 1 base, J by 9 bases, and the region joining them spans 20 bases. Looking up the germline V gene yields CDR1 SGHAT and CDR2 FQNNGV. With regard to this clonotype: No cognate antigen has been identified for it. Base qualities were left out, and no much larger clone turns up one base away.

To demonstrate the VDJtools post-analysis software, TCR beta repertoires were profiled from the peripheral blood of some 12 young patients with multiple sclerosis. The multiple sclerosis patients were children and adolescents ranging in age from about 6 to 17 years. Receptors were amplified or captured by PCR. Data came from an Illumina HiSeq 2500. Unique molecular identifiers were incorporated into TCR beta cDNA libraries to reduce PCR and sequencing biases. Every 1 to 10 million input T cells yielded 500,000 or so cDNA molecules, meaning each molecule approximated one T cell. The patient libraries were prepared and sequenced using the same protocol as the earlier healthy control dataset. Within a given batch, samples were prepared together, multiplexed and sequenced on the same HiSeq lane. From the authors' description of their analysis: MIGEC handled the raw barcoded reads, throwing out single-read molecular identifier groups before consensus assembly and CDR3 extraction. Clonotype tables were post-analysed with VDJtools, and diversity was normalized by down-sampling all datasets to the smallest sample size. To correct batch-related cross-sample contamination, repertoire overlap clustering matched CDR3 amino acid sequences but not nucleotide sequences. TCRdb reprocessing: public reads trimmed at Q25 with fastp, clones called with MiXCR, in-frame beta chains kept. Rows are combined by CDR3 protein, so each entry shows the most common genes and DNA. Here the V and J calls rest on TCRdb's processing, not on the authors' analysis. The sample records fewer than 850,000 distinct CDR3 sequences, just under 30% of which are singletons. Of the sample, around 0.6% falls within the top ten clones.

The material sequenced was blood. The sequence was collected from a girl between 5 and 17 years old with multiple sclerosis. Here the chain combines TRBV11-2 and TRBJ2-3; the best D guess is TRBD2, with 5 bases matching. The nucleotide sequence reads TGTGCCAGCAGCTTAGCGTGGCTAGGCGAGGGTCAGACGCAGTATTTT. It encodes CASSLAWLGEGQTQYF.